This T cell receptor (beta chain) is from a study of graft-versus-host responses after intestinal transplantation. Study-wide findings and caveats: Allograft clonal ratios (graft-versus-host to host-versus-graft) were high in patients who had graft-donor T cell macrochimerism.

Assay: immunoSEQ multiplex PCR; the TCRdb copy retains only in-frame clones and omits some. In the table there are fewer than 95,000 clones, 85% to 95% of which are singletons. As to this clone: Its target is not known.

Looked up from germline, CDR1 is MDHEN and CDR2 is SYDVKM. This CDR3 has 13 residues. V dropped 6 bases and J dropped 5 bases, with 11 bases sitting between them. The specimen was unstimulated CD8+ T cells sorted from spleen or lymph node cells, collected before transplant. The clonotype comes from a human donor who was the organ donor for an intestinal transplant. The rearrangement uses TRBV28 and TRBJ2-4; D may be TRBD1 (6 bases). As DNA, the CDR3 is TGTGCCAGCAGCCGTGGACAGCAAAACATTCAGTACTTC. Translation: CASSRGQQNIQYF.